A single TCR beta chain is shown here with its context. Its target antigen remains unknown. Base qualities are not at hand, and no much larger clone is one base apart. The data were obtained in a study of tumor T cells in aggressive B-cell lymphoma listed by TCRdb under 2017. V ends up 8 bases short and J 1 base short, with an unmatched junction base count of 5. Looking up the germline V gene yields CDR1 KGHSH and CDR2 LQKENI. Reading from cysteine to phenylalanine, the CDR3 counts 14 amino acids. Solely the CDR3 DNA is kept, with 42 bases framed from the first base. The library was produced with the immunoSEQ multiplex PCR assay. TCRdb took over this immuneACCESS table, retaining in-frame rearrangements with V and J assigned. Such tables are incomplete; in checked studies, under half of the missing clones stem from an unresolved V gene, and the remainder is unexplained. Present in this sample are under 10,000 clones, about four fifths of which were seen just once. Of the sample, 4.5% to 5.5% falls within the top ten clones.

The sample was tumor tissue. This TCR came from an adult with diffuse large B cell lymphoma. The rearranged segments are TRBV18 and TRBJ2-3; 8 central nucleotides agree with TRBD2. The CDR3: CASQSGRGTDTQYF. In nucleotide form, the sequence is TGTGCCAGCCAGAGCGGGAGAGGCACAGATACGCAGTATTTT.